This T cell receptor (beta chain) was sequenced in a study of cytomegalovirus exposure and HLA in healthy donors. Turning to the study itself: Earlier results showed roughly 120 million unique TCR beta sequences derived from approximately 180 million T cells.

The study ran its PCR with 60 Vbeta and 13 Jbeta primers. The data were produced by immunoSEQ multiplex PCR, yet TCRdb's version contains in-frame clones alone and is incomplete. The sample holds around 150,000 clones, about 75% seen once. The CDR3 runs 13 residues. Deletions cut 5 bases from V and 9 bases from J, with 14 bases between. Germline values: CDR1 LNHDA, CDR2 SQIVND (reference sequence). Findings of the study overall: Researchers reported in a later analysis that a missense DCLRE1C variant was tied to TCR beta V- and J-gene trimming. According to a later analysis, most TCR beta chains associated with CMV appeared HLA-restricted. Highly shared sequence variants in one cluster were likely a sequencing artifact.

This clone was picked up one time. Its antigen is currently unknown. Sequencing was done on a sample of PBMCs. The chain uses TRBV19 and TRBJ2-1; D might be TRBD1 (6 bases). This clonotype originated in a woman aged 50 to 60 in good health and CMV-seropositive. The CDR3 DNA reads as TGTGCCAGTAGTTTCCAACAGGGCGGTGAGCAGTTCTTC. Protein product: CASSFQQGGEQFF.